This T cell receptor beta chain was sequenced for a study of blood T cell repertoires in COVID-19. At the level of the study: The samples span acute and convalescent COVID-19 from the United States, Italy and Spain. The analysed material was cDNA or gDNA that came from T cells, B-cell-depleted T cells, or PBMCs.

Study processing details: Scientists estimated how many nucleated cells there were by amplifying reference gene primers. Sequenced by immunoSEQ multiplex PCR; TCRdb stores in-frame clones only, minus some. V and J calls and clone size are copied from that table; D and trimming were computed from the DNA. The sample consists of 200,000 to 300,000 clones, approximately 89% of them appearing once. Germline V gives CDR1 LGHNA, CDR2 YNFKEQ. This CDR3 contains 21 residues. J gave up 3 bases and V 4 bases, and 23 bases lay outside the gene matches. The TCR comes from a woman aged 45-60 years with acute or convalescent COVID-19. The sample was peripheral blood. The chain employs TRBV4-2 and TRBJ2-1; 8 nucleotides line up with TRBD2. The CDR3 region is CASSPKSSGSIWVVNYNEQFF. The CDR3, as DNA: TGTGCCAGCAGCCCTAAGTCGAGCGGGAGTATCTGGGTCGTTAACTACAATGAGCAGTTCTTC.